This TCR beta chain comes out of a study of radiation and T cells in renal cell carcinoma. The time point was: blood 4 weeks post-SBRT, at nephrectomy. Treatment in this sample: 15 Gy SBRT to primary tumor, nephrectomy 4 weeks later. Nephrectomy followed 15 Gy stereotactic body radiation by 4 weeks. After SBRT, blood was collected at 2 and 4 weeks, plus baseline. The CDR3 runs 17 residues. With 2 bases clipped from V and 3 bases from J, the junction kept 11 bases outside the gene matches. The germline CDR1 and CDR2 sequences are SGHRS and YFSETQ. Study-wide results and caveats: No pretreatment tumor biopsies were available for baseline clonotypes. Top tumor clonotypes rose in blood 2 weeks post-radiation, then contracted.

Concerning this clone itself: Its antigen is still unknown.

Generated by immunoSEQ multiplex PCR, the TCRdb table keeps only in-frame clones and is missing some. The repertoire has under 100,000 clones, around 81% of them found once; the top ten carry 9.4%. The specimen was blood, collected from a patient whose treatment included radiotherapy and nephrectomy. The rearrangement links TRBV5-1 to TRBJ2-7; 10 nucleotides agree with TRBD2. The TCR was taken from a man between 45 and 60 years old with renal cell carcinoma. The CDR3 is CASSFRPGSSGSYEQYF. DNA for the CDR3: TGCGCCAGCAGCTTCCGTCCCGGGTCTAGCGGGAGCTACGAGCAGTACTTC.